This T cell receptor beta chain emerged from a study of blood T cells in healthy people across ages. A second PCR, run for roughly 6 to 11 cycles, used a sample-barcoded 5' primer plus a J-beta primer mix. A single record per CDR3 protein comes from TCRdb applying MiXCR to the 5' RACE reads. The repertoire consists of over a million distinct CDR3 sequences, with 55% to 75% occurring once and the leading ten covering roughly 6.3%. In germline, CDR1 is SGHVS, CDR2 FQNEAQ. V was cut by 1 base and J by 3 bases, with 7 bases left in between. This CDR3 is 13 amino acids long. Specimen: blood. The chain recombines TRBV7-8 with TRBJ2-7; D is ambiguous. The TCR comes from a man aged 18 to 29 in good health. This CDR3 reads CASSLESVYEQYF. Written as DNA, the CDR3 is TGTGCCAGCAGCTTAGAGTCGGTCTACGAGCAGTACTTC.